This T cell receptor (beta chain) was recovered during a study of cytomegalovirus exposure and HLA in healthy donors. Study-level points and caveats: The productive fraction for most TCR beta V segments was about 87% or about 30% in an earlier analysis. A later analysis found common viral pathogens apparently linked to several of the most significant clusters. Available immune exposure information was restricted to CMV serostatus only.

This PCR relied on a set of 60 Vbeta primers and 13 Jbeta primers. This table comes from immunoSEQ multiplex PCR, and its TCRdb copy is limited to in-frame clones, with some not included. The table lists 100,000 to 150,000 clones, around 80% of them singletons. Germline CDR1 and CDR2: LNHDA and SQIVND (reference sequence). The germline V and J ends were trimmed by 9 bases and 7 bases, with 24 bases remaining between them. The CDR3 spans 16 residues. About this clone: The antigen is not known.

The chain has TRBV19 and TRBJ1-4, with D unresolved. The origin of this receptor is a man aged 25-40 years in good health and CMV-seropositive. The sequencing sample was made of PBMCs. CDR3 sequence reads: CASTAEETEVGEKLFF. The CDR3, as DNA: TGTGCCAGCACTGCCGAGGAGACGGAGGTGGGTGAAAAACTGTTTTTT.